The 14 T cell receptor beta chains reported below all come from one sample, sequenced in a study of T cells in Graves' hyperthyroidism and ophthalmopathy. What was amplified from RNA transcripts were TCR beta CDR3 regions. Initially, a first-round RT-PCR of the TCR CDR3 employed the HTBI primer set. TCRdb passed the multiplex PCR reads through MiXCR, listing each CDR3 protein once. Of about half a million distinct CDR3 sequences listed, 22% are singletons. Sequences were obtained from blood. These receptors all stem from a woman in her 70s with Graves' ophthalmopathy.

This clonotype was recorded a few times. V and J are TRBV10-3 and TRBJ2-3; 10 bases fit TRBD2. The germline CDR1 and CDR2 sequences are ENHRY and SYGVKD. The CDR3 consists of 18 residues. The V gene end was trimmed by 10 bases and the J gene end by 2 bases; junction bases not matched to a gene: 18. CDR3 protein: CATALRLAGYQTTDTQYF. In nucleotides, the CDR3 is TGTGCCACCGCCTTGCGACTAGCGGGTTACCAAACCACAGATACGCAGTATTTT.

The table lists this clonotype with many counts. This chain uses TRBV12-3 or TRBV12-4 with TRBJ2-1, with 8 bases lining up with TRBD2. The CDR3 consists of 14 residues. V lost 5 bases to trimming and J lost 4 bases; unmatched junction nucleotides: 4. The chain's CDR3 is CASSHSGMYNEQFF. The CDR3 DNA reads as TGTGCCAGCAGTCATAGCGGGATGTACAATGAGCAGTTCTTC.

V usage is TRBV29-1 and J usage is TRBJ1-2; D is perhaps TRBD1 (6 bases). The CDR3 runs 12 residues. Germline V gene data show CDR1 as SQVTM and CDR2 as ANQGSEA. The V end lost 6 bases, the J end lost 0 bases, and 8 bases lay between the germline ends. As DNA, the CDR3 is TGCAGCGTGCAGGGGTCTAACTATGGCTACACCTTC. Protein product: CSVQGSNYGYTF.

This clonotype was counted a few times. V usage is TRBV20-1 and J usage is TRBJ1-4; no reliable D call. CDR3 length equals 13 residues. The germline V gene encodes CDR1 DFQATT and CDR2 SNEGSKA (reference sequence). Between the trimmed V and J ends, which lost 3 bases and 7 bases, there was a span of 12 bases. DNA of the CDR3: TGCAGTGCTAGTTTGGAGCTAGGTGAAAAACTGTTTTTT. Protein: CSASLELGEKLFF.

This clonotype was seen at least ten times. The J gene is TRBJ1-5, the V gene TRBV28; D unresolved. The CDR3 is 14 residues long. V lost 5 bases and J 2 bases, leaving 10 bases between the germline ends. Germline V gene data show CDR1 as MDHEN and CDR2 as SYDVKM. The CDR3 sequence is CASSKERGNQPQHF. The CDR3 DNA reads TGTGCCAGCAGTAAAGAGAGGGGCAATCAGCCCCAGCATTTT.

This chain connects TRBV19 to TRBJ1-5, with D tentatively TRBD1 (6 bases). Trimming shortened V by 11 bases and J by 3 bases, and 11 bases separated the two germline ends. The germline CDR1 and CDR2 sequences are LNHDA and SQIVND (reference sequence). The CDR3 loop spans 12 amino acids. CDR3 sequence: CAGGQNNQPQHF. CDR3 nucleotide sequence: TGTGCCGGTGGACAGAACAATCAGCCCCAGCATTTT.

The gene calls are TRBV29-1 and TRBJ2-3; D remains unclear. V was trimmed by 1 base and J by 2 bases, leaving 4 bases between them. Germline V CDR1 and CDR2: SQVTM, ANQGSEA. This CDR3 spans 12 amino acids. As DNA, the CDR3 is TGCAGCGTTGAAGCCCACACAGATACGCAGTATTTT. Protein sequence: CSVEAHTDTQYF.

In its sample, this clonotype was seen a few times. The rearrangement links TRBV6-1 to TRBJ2-1, with unresolved D. Germline V lookup: CDR1 MNHNS, CDR2 SASEGT. V was clipped by 2 bases and J by 5 bases, with 13 bases between them. This CDR3 comprises 15 residues. The CDR3 region is CASSEMRWGNNEQFF. CDR3 coding DNA: TGTGCCAGCAGTGAAATGCGTTGGGGAAACAATGAGCAGTTCTTC.

As to this clonotype: With a much larger clone just one base away, this may be a read error. This chain connects TRBV20-1 to TRBJ2-4, with D perhaps matching TRBD1 or TRBD2 (5 bases each). Looked up from germline, CDR1 is DFQATT and CDR2 is SNEGSKA (reference sequence). CDR3 length equals 16 residues. The CDR3 is CSAGGSRGTDKDIQYF. The DNA for the CDR3 is TGCAGTGCTGGAGGTAGTCGGGGCACGGACAAAGACATTCAGTACTTC.

This clonotype was observed a handful of times. J is TRBJ2-5 and V is TRBV29-1, with D hard to call. Germline values: CDR1 SQVTM, CDR2 ANQGSEA. Trimming took 3 bases from V and 1 from J, leaving 9 bases between them. The CDR3 loop spans 13 amino acids. The CDR3 sequence is CSVDFPTQETQYF. In nucleotides, the CDR3 is TGCAGCGTTGACTTCCCCACCCAAGAGACCCAGTACTTC.

This clonotype turned up a few times. This chain joins TRBV3-1 and TRBJ1-4, with D possibly being TRBD1 (6 bases). Germline V gives CDR1 LGHDT, CDR2 YNNKEL (reference sequence). The CDR3 runs to 14 residues. Trimming took off 2 bases at V and 10 bases at J, with 14 bases between the two ends. The CDR3 nucleotides read TGTGCCAGCAGCCAACGACAGGAGGCGGGAAAACTGTTTTTT. Its translation: CASSQRQEAGKLFF.

The chain joins TRBV27 to TRBJ2-3, with 10 bases aligning to TRBD2. V lost 5 bases and J lost 3; bases outside the gene matches: 5. The CDR3 is 15 residues long. Germline CDR1 reads MNHEY; CDR2 reads SMNVEV (reference sequence). DNA of the CDR3: TGTGCCAGCAGTCTTGGACTAGCGGCTACAGATACGCAGTATTTT. Protein product: CASSLGLAATDTQYF.

This rearrangement joins TRBV5-1 to TRBJ1-4; unclear D gene. Trimming removed 0 bases at V and 8 bases at J, with 8 bases between. Looked up from germline, CDR1 is SGHRS and CDR2 is YFSETQ. The CDR3 consists of 13 residues. CDR3 sequence reads: CASSLDRPEKLFF. In nucleotides, the CDR3 is TGCGCCAGCAGCTTGGATCGTCCCGAAAAACTGTTTTTT. The full variable domain, its missing parts supplied by reference TRBV5-1 and TRBJ1-4, is KAGVTQTPRYLIKTRGQQVTLSCSPISGHRSVSWYQQTPGQGLQFLFEYFSETQRNKGNFPGRFSGRQFSNSRSEMNVSTLELGDSALYLCASSLDRPEKLFFGSGTQLSVL.

This clonotype was seen a handful of times. This sequence joins TRBV28 and TRBJ2-4; the D call may be TRBD1 or TRBD2 (5 bases each). Germline lookup yields CDR1 MDHEN and CDR2 SYDVKM. The CDR3 covers 16 residues. V lost 0 bases, J lost 0 bases, and 9 bases lay in between. The CDR3: CASSLWTGTAKNIQYF. Written as DNA, the CDR3 is TGTGCCAGCAGTTTATGGACCGGGACAGCCAAAAACATTCAGTACTTC.